What follows are 29 T cell receptor beta chains derived from one specimen sequenced in a study of shared T cell receptors in the human thymus. Profiling relied on immunoSEQ multiplex PCR, and the TCRdb table lists in-frame clones only, not all of them. The table lists fewer than 700,000 clones, roughly 88% of them singletons. Separately, the same data were catalogued under a study of human thymus T cells.

Sequences were obtained from thymocytes. Receptors originate from a boy less than two years old with a congenital heart defect.

This chain links TRBV6-5 with TRBJ2-7; 9 bases align to TRBD1. Unmatched junction bases numbered 5, after V lost 2 bases and J lost 3 bases. Germline lookup yields CDR1 MNHEY and CDR2 SVGAGI. The CDR3 has 15 residues. CDR3 sequence reads: CASSYGDRVHYEQYF. In DNA, the CDR3 is TGTGCCAGCAGTTACGGGGACAGGGTCCACTACGAGCAGTACTTC.

This chain links TRBV28 with TRBJ2-7; tentatively, D is TRBD2 (5 bases). Germline CDR1 is MDHEN and CDR2 is SYDVKM. The CDR3 spans 14 residues. With 3 bases removed from V and 3 bases from J, the gap between germline ends came to 12 bases. CDR3 DNA sequence: TGTGCCAGCAGTTTTAGGGAGACTTGCTACGAGCAGTACTTC. As protein: CASSFRETCYEQYF.

This chain connects TRBV4-3 to TRBJ2-7; 13 nucleotides match TRBD2. Germline trimming cut 2 bases from V and 2 bases from J; bases unmatched to any gene: 3. Germline V CDR1 and CDR2: LGHNA, YSLEER. The CDR3 runs 16 residues. The CDR3 loop reads CASSQTTSGRAYEQYF. CDR3 nucleotides: TGCGCCAGCAGCCAAACCACTAGCGGGAGGGCCTACGAGCAGTACTTC.

V and J are TRBV18 and TRBJ1-1; TRBD1 agrees at 7 bases. This CDR3 region has 14 residues. Trimming took 2 bases from V and 6 from J; bases not matched to a gene: 6. The germline gives CDR1 KGHSH, CDR2 LQKENI. CDR3: CASSPEGAWSEAFF. In DNA, the CDR3 is TGTGCCAGCTCACCAGAGGGGGCTTGGTCTGAAGCTTTCTTT.

This rearrangement joins TRBV6-5 to TRBJ2-5; D is uncertain. V was shortened by 0 bases and J by 1 base, with 6 bases between the two germline ends. Germline loops: CDR1 MNHEY, CDR2 SVGAGI. This CDR3 has 14 amino acids. The DNA for the CDR3 is TGTGCCAGCAGTTACTCGTACGGCCAAGAGACCCAGTACTTC. As protein: CASSYSYGQETQYF.

The chain joins TRBV10-3 to TRBJ1-3; D is undetermined. The CDR3 consists of 14 residues. Germline V lookup: CDR1 ENHRY, CDR2 SYGVKD. V lost 6 bases and J 0 bases, leaving 9 bases between the germline ends. The CDR3 loop is CAIRRADSGNTIYF. In DNA form, the CDR3 reads TGTGCCATCAGGAGAGCTGACTCTGGAAACACCATATATTTT.

The chain has TRBV30 and TRBJ2-1; 7 positions agree with TRBD2. Germline trimming cut 5 bases from V and 9 bases from J; bases unmatched to any gene: 13. There are 14 residues in the CDR3. CDR1 is GTSNPN, CDR2 SVGIG, per germline (reference sequence). CDR3 region: CAWGSPSGVGEQFF. The CDR3 bases are TGTGCCTGGGGCAGTCCCAGCGGGGTGGGTGAGCAGTTCTTC.

DNA for the CDR3: TGTGCCAGCAGCGCCGCTCCAGGAATCCCCAATGGCTACACCTTC. This sequence encodes CASSAAPGIPNGYTF. This chain joins TRBV9 and TRBJ1-2; D ambiguous. The V end lost 3 bases, the J end lost 6 bases, and 18 bases lay between the germline ends. The CDR3 has 15 residues. Per the germline V gene, CDR1 is SGDLS and CDR2 is YYNGEE.

A remark on this clone: The sample contains more than one DNA sequence encoding this CDR3. V gene TRBV11-2 combines with J gene TRBJ1-2; weak D call: TRBD1 (6 bases). The germline CDR1 and CDR2 sequences are SGHAT and FQNNGV. V lost 5 bases and J lost 4, with 11 bases in between. The CDR3 is made up of 13 amino acids. The CDR3 bases are TGTGCCAGCAGCCCCGGGACACCCTATGGCTACACCTTC. Its protein product is CASSPGTPYGYTF.

J is TRBJ1-2 and V is TRBV7-9; no firm D call. The germline gives CDR1 SEHNR, CDR2 FQNEAQ (reference sequence). Trimming removed 0 bases from V and 8 bases from J, with 13 bases in between. This CDR3 has 14 residues. In DNA, the CDR3 is TGTGCCAGCAGCTTAGCGCTGAGACAAGGAGGCTACACCTTC. It is translated as CASSLALRQGGYTF.

This chain uses TRBV4-2 with TRBJ2-1; 10 bases align to TRBD2. J was trimmed by 2 bases and V by 0 bases; bases with no gene match: 7. There are 18 residues in the CDR3. CDR1 LGHNA and CDR2 YNFKEQ come from the germline V gene. This chain's CDR3 is CASSQDVSSGSTYNEQFF. In nucleotides, the CDR3 is TGTGCCAGCAGCCAAGATGTCTCTAGCGGGAGTACCTACAATGAGCAGTTCTTC.

Notes on this clone: The junction shows a germline mismatch at one end, possibly a read error. This chain connects TRBV6-5 to TRBJ2-7, with D hard to call. CDR1 and CDR2 (germline): MNHEY, SVGAGI. This CDR3 is 11 amino acids long. CDR3 protein: CARHGSHEQYF. The CDR3 nucleotides are TGTGCTCGACACGGCTCCCACGAGCAGTACTTC.

The chain carries TRBV4-1 and TRBJ2-1; 13 bases map to TRBD2. V trimming: 4 bases; J trimming: 7 bases; junction bases outside the gene matches: 7. Germline lookup yields CDR1 MGHRA and CDR2 YSYEKL. The CDR3 contains 16 residues. CDR3 protein: CASSRGLAGVPNEQFF. CDR3 sequence (DNA): TGCGCCAGCAGCCGAGGACTAGCGGGAGTTCCGAATGAGCAGTTCTTC.

This chain uses TRBV27 with TRBJ2-7; tentatively, D is TRBD1 (6 bases). The V gene lost 5 bases and the J gene lost 5 bases, with 13 bases spanning the gap. The CDR3 spans 13 residues. The germline V gene has CDR1 MNHEY and CDR2 SMNVEV (reference sequence). Here the CDR3 DNA reads TGTGCCAGCAGTCCCCCAGGGGTCAACGAGCAGTACTTC. It codes for CASSPPGVNEQYF.

Worth noting for this clone: Different DNA sequences within this sample yield the same CDR3. The chain is built from TRBV4-1 and TRBJ1-5, with 7 bases matching TRBD1. V was pared by 0 bases and J by 1 base, with 6 bases of the junction left unmatched. The CDR3 has 17 residues. Germline CDR1 MGHRA, CDR2 YSYEKL. The CDR3 sequence is CASSQDPTGKSNQPQHF. In DNA, the CDR3 is TGCGCCAGCAGCCAAGATCCGACAGGGAAGAGCAATCAGCCCCAGCATTTT.

This chain links TRBV13 with TRBJ2-2; D possibly corresponds to TRBD2 (6 bases). This CDR3 has 17 amino acids. Per the germline V gene, CDR1 is PRHDT and CDR2 is FYEKMQ (reference sequence). V was trimmed by 5 bases and J by 6 bases, leaving 22 bases between them. DNA of the CDR3: TGTGCCAGCAGCCGGGGTCGTCTCGGGAGCGAGCCCGGGGAGCTGTTTTTT. Amino acids: CASSRGRLGSEPGELFF. Looking up the rest from reference TRBV13 and TRBJ2-2 gives the full variable domain: AAGVIQSPRHLIKEKRETATLKCYPIPRHDTVYWYQQGPGQDPQFLISFYEKMQSDKGSIPDRFSAQQFSDYHSELNMSSLELGDSALYFCASSRGRLGSEPGELFFGEGSRLTVL.

This clone was seen once. The chain joins TRBV29-1 to TRBJ2-5; 13 nucleotides line up with TRBD2. Germline V gene data show CDR1 as SQVTM and CDR2 as ANQGSEA. V gave up 6 bases and J gave up 4 bases; unmatched junction bases: 11. The CDR3 is 16 amino acids. CDR3 in amino acids: CSVSGTSGTSTETQYF. CDR3 DNA: TGCAGCGTCTCTGGGACTAGCGGGACATCCACAGAGACCCAGTACTTC.

This sequence joins TRBV27 and TRBJ2-7, with no clear D. V dropped 3 bases and J dropped 5 bases, with 14 bases sitting between them. The CDR3 totals 14 residues. Germline V gives CDR1 MNHEY, CDR2 SMNVEV (reference sequence). The CDR3 DNA reads as TGTGCCAGCAGTTTTTCGCGCGACTTCGACGAGCAGTACTTC. Its protein is CASSFSRDFDEQYF.

The gene calls are TRBV7-2 and TRBJ2-3, with 7 bases aligning to TRBD1. The CDR3 length is 13 residues. CDR1 and CDR2 from the germline V gene are SGHTA and FQGNSA. V was clipped by 3 bases and J by 4 bases; unmatched bases: 1. This CDR3 is CASSFQGADTQYF. CDR3 nucleotides: TGTGCCAGCAGCTTTCAGGGGGCAGATACGCAGTATTTT.

The V gene is TRBV11-2, the J gene TRBJ2-3; TRBD2 is a possible D gene (5 bases). This CDR3 is built from 13 residues. CDR1 and CDR2 (germline): SGHAT, FQNNGV. The V end was cut by 1 base, the J end by 6 bases, with 8 bases between. CDR3: CASSLGESDTQYF. The CDR3, as DNA: TGTGCCAGCAGCTTAGGGGAGTCGGATACGCAGTATTTT.

The J gene is TRBJ2-7, the V gene TRBV14; weak D call: TRBD2 (6 bases). The CDR3 covers 19 residues. CDR1 and CDR2 from the germline V gene are SGHDN and FVKESK. Trimming took 3 bases from V and 2 from J, leaving 26 bases between them. CDR3 amino acids: CASSHERSVTGVLTYEQYF. CDR3 coding DNA: TGTGCCAGCAGCCATGAGAGGAGTGTTACGGGGGTTCTCACCTACGAGCAGTACTTC.

The rearrangement joins TRBV7-9 to TRBJ2-3; 10 nucleotides agree with TRBD2. The CDR3 is 16 amino acids. Germline CDR1 is SEHNR and CDR2 is FQNEAQ (reference sequence). Trimming took 4 bases from V and 0 from J; bases not matched to a gene: 4. CDR3 amino acids: CASSSGLAHSTDTQYF. The DNA of the CDR3 is TGTGCCAGCAGCTCGGGACTAGCGCACAGCACAGATACGCAGTATTTT.

The rearrangement uses TRBV5-1 and TRBJ2-7, with 8 bases fitting TRBD2. This CDR3 spans 13 amino acids. Germline CDR1 is SGHRS and CDR2 is YFSETQ. V was pared by 2 bases and J by 8 bases, with 6 bases of the junction left unmatched. CDR3 region: CASSFSGNYQQYF. CDR3 bases: TGCGCCAGCAGCTTTAGCGGGAACTATCAGCAGTACTTC.

This clone has a single count. The chain joins TRBV6-1 to TRBJ2-3; a possible D gene is TRBD2 (7 bases). Trimming shortened V by 10 bases and J by 2 bases, and 13 bases separated the two germline ends. Germline loops: CDR1 MNHNS, CDR2 SASEGT. CDR3 length equals 13 residues. CDR3 in DNA: TGTGCCATCGGGGGGCGGGCCACAGATACGCAGTATTTT. Its translation: CAIGGRATDTQYF.

The V call is TRBV21-1, the J call TRBJ1-2. TRBV21-1 corresponds to a pseudogene. This CDR3 has 14 residues. The CDR3 DNA reads as TGTGCCAGCAGCAACCCTTCAGGGAGGGATGGCTACACCTTC. Translated: CASSNPSGRDGYTF.

The chain links TRBV11-3 to TRBJ2-7, with 7 bases lining up with TRBD2. Germline-derived CDR1 and CDR2 are SGHNT and YENEEA. The CDR3 has 16 amino acids. V lost 5 bases and J lost 1; bases outside the gene matches: 11. For the CDR3, the DNA is TGTGCCAGCAGCACCGGCGGGAGCGGGAAATCCTACGAGCAGTACTTC. As protein: CASSTGGSGKSYEQYF.

V and J are TRBV19 and TRBJ1-4, with TRBD1 identical over 8 bases. The trim removed 1 base at V and 3 bases at J, leaving 1 base unmatched. Germline loops: CDR1 LNHDA, CDR2 SQIVND (reference sequence). CDR3 size: 15 residues. The CDR3 region has the DNA TGTGCCAGTAGTATAGGGGACAGGTCTAATGAAAAACTGTTTTTT. The encoded protein is CASSIGDRSNEKLFF.

The chain recombines TRBV5-1 with TRBJ2-7; D might be TRBD1 (6 bases). This CDR3 has 17 amino acids. Trimming removed 4 bases at V and 2 bases at J, with 22 bases between. Germline V CDR1 and CDR2: SGHRS, YFSETQ. The CDR3 DNA follows: TGCGCCAGCAGCCCAAGACAGGAGTCGACGAAGCCCTACGAGCAGTACTTC. This sequence encodes CASSPRQESTKPYEQYF.

The chain is built from TRBV10-3 and TRBJ2-1, with 10 bases matching TRBD2. CDR1 and CDR2 from the germline V gene are ENHRY and SYGVKD. The CDR3 runs to 14 residues. J lost 8 bases, V lost 0 bases, and 1 base had no gene match. CDR3 in DNA: TGTGCCATCAGTGAGTCCCTAGCGGGAGATGAGCAGTTCTTC. The encoded protein is CAISESLAGDEQFF.